Below, 5 T cell receptor beta chains from the same sample are listed, as sequenced in a study of T cell responses to AZD1222 COVID-19 vaccine (dated by TCRdb to about 2021). Library creation used the immunoSEQ multiplex PCR assay. What TCRdb holds here is the immuneACCESS table cut down to in-frame rearrangements. Part of the clones is not present; checked against another copy, under half of the missing clones reflect an unresolved V gene, and the others are unexplained. The sample yields 95,000 or so clones; roughly nine tenths were counted once. Of the sample, roughly 8% is held by the ten largest clones. Read against the paper, the sample's time point label means: about 28 days (+/-7) after the second vaccine dose. This material consisted of peripheral blood, taken 28 days after the second AZD1222 dose. Receptors were obtained from an adult who received the AZD1222 COVID-19 vaccine.

The rearrangement joins TRBV21-1 to TRBJ2-1. TRBV21-1 is a pseudogene. The CDR3 runs to 18 residues. CDR3 bases: TGTGCCAGCAGCAATAAAGAGCCCCCCGGGCCCTCCTACAATGAGCAGTTCTTC. Translating it yields CASSNKEPPGPSYNEQFF.

The gene calls are TRBV4-1 and TRBJ1-2, with 7 bases matching TRBD1. This CDR3 contains 14 residues. The V gene's germline CDR1 is MGHRA and CDR2 YSYEKL. V lost 2 bases, J lost 4 bases, and 4 bases stayed unmatched. As DNA, the CDR3 is TGCGCCAGCAGCCAACGGGACAGACCCTATGGCTACACCTTC. It is translated as CASSQRDRPYGYTF.

The chain carries TRBV20-1 and TRBJ1-6, with D perhaps TRBD1 (5 bases). This CDR3 region has 14 residues. V lost 4 bases to trimming and J lost 5 bases, with 12 bases between them. Germline CDR1 DFQATT, CDR2 SNEGSKA (reference sequence). This chain's CDR3 is CSAIEAGNNSPLHF. CDR3 in DNA: TGCAGTGCTATTGAGGCAGGGAATAATTCACCCCTCCACTTT.

There are a few counts of this clone. V usage is TRBV6-2 or TRBV6-3 and J usage is TRBJ1-1, with D perhaps matching TRBD1 (6 bases). The germline gives CDR1 MNHEY, CDR2 SVGEGT. The CDR3 is made up of 17 amino acids. The V end lost 6 bases, the J end lost 0 bases, and 20 bases lay between the germline ends. Here the CDR3 DNA reads TGTGCCAGCAGCACGCCGCGTTGGGGGCGAATGAACACTGAAGCTTTCTTT. Its protein is CASSTPRWGRMNTEAFF.

The chain employs TRBV6-1 and TRBJ1-5, with D unclear. Germline V gene sequence: CDR1 MNHNS, CDR2 SASEGT. CDR3 length equals 15 residues. V was cut by 0 bases and J by 4 bases, with 10 bases left in between. The CDR3 DNA follows: TGTGCCAGCAGTGAAGCGCTGGGCAGGAATCAGCCCCAGCATTTT. Its translation is CASSEALGRNQPQHF.